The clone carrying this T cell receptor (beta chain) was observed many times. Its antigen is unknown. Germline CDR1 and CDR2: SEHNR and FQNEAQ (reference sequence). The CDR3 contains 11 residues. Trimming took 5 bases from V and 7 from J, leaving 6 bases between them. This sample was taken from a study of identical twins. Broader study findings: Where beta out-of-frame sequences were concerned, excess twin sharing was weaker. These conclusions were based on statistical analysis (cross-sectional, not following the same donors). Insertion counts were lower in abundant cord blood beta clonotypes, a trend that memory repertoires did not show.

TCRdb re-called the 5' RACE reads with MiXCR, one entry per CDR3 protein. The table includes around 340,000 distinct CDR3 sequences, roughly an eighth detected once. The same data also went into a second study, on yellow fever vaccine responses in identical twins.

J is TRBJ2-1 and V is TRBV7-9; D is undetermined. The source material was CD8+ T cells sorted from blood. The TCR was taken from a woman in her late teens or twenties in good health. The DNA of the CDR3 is TGTGCCAGCAGCCCCTCGAATGAGCAGTTCTTC. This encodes CASSPSNEQFF.